Shown below are 19 T cell receptor beta chains from a single sample sequenced in a study of blood T cells in healthy people across ages. Through a sample-barcoded 5' primer and a J-beta primer mix, a second PCR was run for roughly 7 to 12 cycles. TCRdb recomputed calls from the 5' RACE reads with MiXCR, one row per CDR3 protein. The sample holds around 900,000 distinct CDR3 sequences, 25% to 30% seen once. The source material was blood. The receptors shown here come from a woman older than 75 in good health.

V and J are TRBV6-2 or TRBV6-3 and TRBJ2-7; 9 nucleotides match TRBD1. The CDR3 has 15 amino acids. Losses at the gene ends were 6 bases for V and 2 bases for J; bases not matched to a gene: 8. Germline assignment: CDR1 MNHEY and CDR2 SVGEGT. CDR3 amino acids: CASREYGQGTYEQYF. DNA of the CDR3: TGTGCCAGCAGGGAATACGGACAGGGGACCTACGAGCAGTACTTC.

This clonotype was found a few times. The chain carries TRBV14 and TRBJ2-7; 7 positions agree with TRBD1. Germline CDR1 reads SGHDN; CDR2 reads FVKESK. J was trimmed by 10 bases and V by 2 bases; bases with no gene match: 8. CDR3 length: 13 residues. CDR3 sequence: CASSQTTGVAQYF. The CDR3 DNA reads TGTGCCAGCAGCCAAACCACAGGGGTCGCTCAGTACTTC.

This chain connects TRBV30 to TRBJ1-2; weak D call: TRBD1 (5 bases). CDR1 is GTSNPN and CDR2 is SVGIG in the germline V gene (reference sequence). The CDR3 totals 15 residues. The V gene lost 0 bases and the J gene lost 2 bases, with 13 bases spanning the gap. The CDR3 protein is CAWSVRRAQNYGYTF. DNA of the CDR3: TGTGCCTGGAGTGTACGCAGGGCCCAAAACTATGGCTACACCTTC.

As concerns this clonotype: At one end the junction does not follow the germline gene, possibly because of a read error. The chain uses TRBV29-1 and TRBJ2-1, with a tentative D call TRBD1 (6 bases). Germline V gene sequence: CDR1 SQVTM, CDR2 ANQGSEA. This CDR3 is 13 amino acids long. The CDR3 DNA follows: TGCAGCGTTGGACAGGAGGCATTGAATGGGCAGTTCTTC. Encoded protein: CSVGQEALNGQFF.

The sample holds many counts of this clonotype. The genes are TRBV28 and TRBJ2-7; the match to TRBD1 covers 9 bases. Trimming removed 6 bases from V and 0 bases from J; junction bases left unmatched: 9. This CDR3 is 16 amino acids long. The germline V gene encodes CDR1 MDHEN and CDR2 SYDVKM. The CDR3 region is CASRPTPGQGSYEQYF. Here the CDR3 DNA reads TGTGCCAGCAGGCCCACTCCGGGACAGGGCTCCTACGAGCAGTACTTC.

The chain combines TRBV7-2 with TRBJ2-3; 7 bases are a match to TRBD1. V lost 4 bases, J lost 6 bases, and 10 bases stayed unmatched. This CDR3 contains 15 residues. CDR1 is SGHTA, CDR2 FQGNSA, per germline. The CDR3 loop is CASSSRQGSGDTQYF. The CDR3 DNA sequence: TGTGCCAGCAGCTCCCGACAGGGTTCGGGTGATACGCAGTATTTT. The variable domain in full, with the rest retrieved from reference TRBV7-2 and TRBJ2-3, is GAGVSQSPSNKVTEKGKDVELRCDPISGHTALYWYRQSLGQGLEFLIYFQGNSAPDKSGLPSDRFSAERTGGSVSTLTIQRTQQEDSAVYLCASSSRQGSGDTQYFGPGTRLTVL.

This clonotype was seen at least ten times. The rearrangement links TRBV20-1 to TRBJ1-6; D call uncertain. The CDR3 consists of 15 residues. Trimming removed 0 bases from V and 6 bases from J, with 12 bases in between. Germline V gives CDR1 DFQATT, CDR2 SNEGSKA (reference sequence). The CDR3 region has the DNA TGCAGTGCTAGAGAGGGAGGAAGCGGTAATTCACCCCTCCACTTT. Its translation is CSAREGGSGNSPLHF.

For this clonotype: It may be a read error: a sequence one base away is much more abundant. The V call is TRBV15, the J call TRBJ1-1; D remains unclear. CDR3 length equals 15 residues. From germline, CDR1 is LNHNV and CDR2 YYDKDF (reference sequence). CDR3 protein: CASSSGQVMNTEAFF. Here the CDR3 DNA reads TGTGCCTCCAGCAGCGGCCAAGTCATGAACACTGAAGCTTTCTTT.

As concerns this clonotype: One end of the junction varies from germline; a read error may be responsible. The chain has TRBV12-3 or TRBV12-4 and TRBJ1-6; 8 positions match TRBD1. The CDR3 is made up of 14 amino acids. The CDR3, as DNA: TGTGCCAGCAGGGACAGGGTAGGAGATTCACCCCCCCACTTT. It codes for CASRDRVGDSPPHF.

Regarding this clonotype: A single base separates this from a much larger clone, so it may be a read error. The chain combines TRBV12-3 or TRBV12-4 with TRBJ2-1; no definite D call. CDR3 length: 12 residues. Trimming cost V 7 bases and J 2 bases, with 6 bases left between them. CDR3 residues: CASKVPYNEQFF. CDR3 DNA sequence: TGTGCCAGCAAAGTCCCCTACAATGAGCAGTTCTTC.

V and J are TRBV20-1 and TRBJ2-4, with unresolved D. Germline V CDR1 and CDR2: DFQATT, SNEGSKA (reference sequence). The CDR3 loop spans 11 amino acids. V dropped 5 bases and J dropped 0 bases, with 2 bases sitting between them. Here the CDR3 reads CSAEAKNIQYF. The CDR3 coding sequence is TGCAGTGCTGAAGCCAAAAACATTCAGTACTTC.

Turning to this clonotype: A much more abundant neighbour one base away suggests this may be a read error. This chain connects TRBV6-5 to TRBJ2-1, with D maybe TRBD2 (7 bases). The CDR3 is made up of 16 amino acids. Per the germline V gene, CDR1 is MNHEY and CDR2 is SVGAGI. The CDR3 loop is CASIDGGPSSYNGQFF. For the CDR3, the DNA is TGTGCCAGCATCGACGGGGGGCCCAGCTCCTACAATGGGCAGTTCTTC.

This clonotype was detected many times. The chain has TRBV12-3 or TRBV12-4 and TRBJ1-5; maybe TRBD1 (6 bases). The CDR3 is 15 amino acids. With 1 base removed from V and 7 bases from J, the gap between germline ends came to 14 bases. As DNA, the CDR3 is TGTGCCAGCAGTTTAGGGGCAGGGGTCTTGCAGCCCCAGCATTTT. Amino acids: CASSLGAGVLQPQHF.

Of note for this clonotype: It may be a read error: a sequence one base away is much more abundant. The chain joins TRBV20-1 to TRBJ2-1; 7 bases are shared with TRBD1. V lost 5 bases, J lost 2 bases, and 9 bases stayed unmatched. Germline CDR1 DFQATT, CDR2 SNEGSKA (reference sequence). This CDR3 is built from 15 residues. In DNA, the CDR3 is TGCAGTGCTGGATCGGACAGGTCGACCTACAATGAGCAGTTCTTC. This codes for CSAGSDRSTYNEQFF.

This clonotype was seen a handful of times. The gene calls are TRBV6-2 or TRBV6-3 and TRBJ1-1, with 10 bases lining up with TRBD1. Trimming at V came to 6 bases and at J to 0 bases, leaving 10 bases not matched to a gene. Germline V gives CDR1 MNHEY, CDR2 SVGEGT. CDR3 length: 17 residues. The CDR3 DNA is TGTGCCAGCAGCCCCCGGGACAGGGGTCCGCTGAACACTGAAGCTTTCTTT. This encodes CASSPRDRGPLNTEAFF.

This clonotype appeared many times. The chain links TRBV12-5 to TRBJ1-1; D gene ambiguous. Trimming removed 10 bases from V and 8 bases from J, with 11 bases in between. The length of the CDR3 is 10 residues. Germline CDR1 LGHNT, CDR2 FRNRAP. Written as DNA, the CDR3 is TGTGCTACCCCTCTCCCGGAAGCTTTCTTT. It is translated as CATPLPEAFF.

This clonotype was detected ten times or more. The chain recombines TRBV20-1 with TRBJ2-4, with D possibly matching TRBD1 (5 bases). CDR1 is DFQATT and CDR2 is SNEGSKA in the germline V gene (reference sequence). V lost 6 bases and J lost 0, with 15 bases in between. CDR3 length: 15 amino acids. The CDR3 DNA is TGCAGTGCCACTGGCAGGGTTCTAGCCAAAAACATTCAGTACTTC. Its translation is CSATGRVLAKNIQYF.

The genes are TRBV5-1 and TRBJ2-5, with 8 bases matching TRBD2. CDR1 is SGHRS, CDR2 YFSETQ, per germline. The CDR3 sequence is 16 residues long. V lost 0 bases, J lost 5 bases, and 9 bases stayed unmatched. This CDR3 reads CASSLVPSGGLETQYF. Here the CDR3 DNA reads TGCGCCAGCAGCTTGGTACCCAGCGGGGGTTTGGAGACCCAGTACTTC.

As regards this clonotype: Possible read error: a much larger clone is one base away. The V and J genes are TRBV20-1 and TRBJ2-7, with a tentative D call TRBD1 (5 bases). Near its end, the DNA agrees better with TRBJ2-1, so the J call may be wrong. CDR1 is DFQATT and CDR2 is SNEGSKA in the germline V gene (reference sequence). The CDR3 spans 12 residues. As DNA, the CDR3 is TGCAGTGCTAGGTGGGGCCCCTACGAGCAGTTCTTC. This gives the protein CSARWGPYEQFF.